A single sample is the source of the 8 T cell receptor beta chains below, sequenced in a study of shared clonotypes between healthy human individuals. Method: immunoSEQ multiplex PCR; TCRdb's copy keeps in-frame clones and lacks some. The sample holds about 380,000 clones; 95% to 97% are singletons and the top ten take around 0.29%. The specimen was memory CD8+ T cells sorted from blood. Subset given: CD45RO+ cells pooled with CCR7-negative TemRA cells. These receptors all stem from a man aged 25-40 years in good health.

Of note for this clone: Distinct nucleotide sequences in the sample also encode this CDR3. The rearrangement uses TRBV5-1 and TRBJ2-7; TRBD2 matches 7 bases. Germline-derived CDR1 and CDR2 are SGHRS and YFSETQ. The J segment lost 3 bases and the V segment lost 0 bases, leaving 6 bases of the junction unmatched. This CDR3 is built from 15 residues. DNA of the CDR3: TGCGCCAGCAGCTTGGGAAGTGGCGGGGGCTACGAGCAGTACTTC. It encodes CASSLGSGGGYEQYF.

This clone was seen only once. The genes are TRBV19 and TRBJ2-7; 9 nucleotides agree with TRBD2. Germline V CDR1 and CDR2: LNHDA, SQIVND (reference sequence). CDR3 length equals 13 residues. V lost 10 bases to trimming and J lost 2 bases; unmatched junction nucleotides: 6. DNA of the CDR3: TGTGCCACCTCACTAGCGGGCGCCTACGAGCAGTACTTC. Amino acids: CATSLAGAYEQYF.

The genes are TRBV13 and TRBJ2-1, with a tentative D call TRBD1 (5 bases). V lost 6 bases, J lost 4 bases, and 10 bases lay in between. Germline V lookup: CDR1 PRHDT, CDR2 FYEKMQ (reference sequence). The CDR3 loop spans 13 amino acids. The CDR3 protein is CASSRDSYNEQFF. The CDR3 DNA follows: TGTGCCAGCAGTCGAGACAGTTACAATGAGCAGTTCTTC.

This clone was recorded only once. The chain recombines TRBV28 with TRBJ2-3; the match to TRBD1 covers 8 bases. CDR1 and CDR2 (germline): MDHEN, SYDVKM. This CDR3 has 14 residues. The junction had 3 bases not matched to a gene; V was cut back by 6 bases and J by 1 base. In DNA form, the CDR3 reads TGTGCCAGCAGCCCGGACAGGGGCACAGATACGCAGTATTTT. This translates into CASSPDRGTDTQYF.

A few counts support this clone. This chain links TRBV4-2 with TRBJ1-2; D unclear. V lost 0 bases, J lost 2 bases, and 1 base lay in between. CDR3 size: 12 residues. Per germline, CDR1 LGHNA and CDR2 YNFKEQ. CDR3 region: CASSQDNYGYTF. For the CDR3, the DNA is TGTGCCAGCAGCCAAGACAACTATGGCTACACCTTC.

This chain links TRBV6-7 with TRBJ1-2; possibly TRBD1 for D (6 bases). TRBV6-7 is an open reading frame, and its role is uncertain. This CDR3 comprises 12 residues. The V end lost 11 bases, the J end lost 3 bases, and 13 bases lay between the germline ends. CDR3 bases: TGTGCCCCAGGCGGGGGCGACTATGGCTACACCTTC. Translating gives CAPGGGDYGYTF.

This clone came up once. The chain carries TRBV1 and TRBJ1-2. TRBV1 is noted as a pseudogene. The CDR3 loop spans 14 amino acids. The CDR3 DNA reads TGCACCAGCAGCGAAAGGGGGGCGTCCTATGGCTACACCTTC. As protein: CTSSERGASYGYTF.

The J gene is TRBJ1-2, the V gene TRBV20-1; D gene unclear. The V gene's germline CDR1 is DFQATT and CDR2 SNEGSKA (reference sequence). The CDR3 consists of 10 residues. Trimming cost V 3 bases and J 3 bases, with 2 bases left between them. CDR3 in DNA: TGCAGTGCTAGCGACTATGGCTACACCTTC. The encoded protein is CSASDYGYTF.